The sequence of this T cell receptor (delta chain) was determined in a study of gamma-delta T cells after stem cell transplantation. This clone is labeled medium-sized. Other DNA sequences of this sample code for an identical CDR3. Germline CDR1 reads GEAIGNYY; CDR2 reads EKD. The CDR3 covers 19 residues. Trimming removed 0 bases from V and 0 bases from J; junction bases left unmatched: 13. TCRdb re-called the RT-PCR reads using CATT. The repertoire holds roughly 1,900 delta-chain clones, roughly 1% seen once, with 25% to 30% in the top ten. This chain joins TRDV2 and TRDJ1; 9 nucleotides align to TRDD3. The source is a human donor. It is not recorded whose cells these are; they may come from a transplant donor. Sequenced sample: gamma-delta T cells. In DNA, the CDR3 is TGTGCCTGTGACACCGTGAAACTGGGGGAGCTCGCGTACACCGATAAACTCATCTTT. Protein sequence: CACDTVKLGELAYTDKLIF.